This T cell receptor (beta chain) was found in a study of blood T cells in healthy people across ages. Study overall: Roughly one uniquely barcoded beta molecule per two T cells was captured.

This clonotype has a handful of counts. Antigen specificity is unknown. At one of its ends the junction is not consistent with the germline gene, which may arise from a read error. Together with a sample-barcoded 5' primer, a J-beta primer mix was included in a second PCR lasting about 7 to 12 cycles. TCRdb reprocessed the 5' RACE reads with MiXCR, giving one entry per CDR3 protein. The sample includes roughly 1,800,000 distinct CDR3 sequences, roughly 50% of them seen just once. Whole-study findings and limits: The study lacked donor CMV status, which possibly confounded expanded clonotype changes.

This receptor was taken from a woman between 40 and 50 years old in good health. The sequenced sample consisted of blood.

The CDR3 DNA reads as TGTGCTAGCAGCCCGGACGGCGGGTACCAAGAGACCCAGTACTTC. Amino acids: CASSPDGGYQETQYF. The chain has TRBV7-7 and TRBJ2-5, with D possibly matching TRBD2 (5 bases). The CDR3 contains 15 residues. Germline CDR1 SSHAT, CDR2 FNYEAQ (reference sequence).